The 9 T cell receptor beta chains below were found in one sample sequenced in a study of shared clonotypes between healthy human individuals. Profiling relied on immunoSEQ multiplex PCR, and the TCRdb table lists in-frame clones only, not all of them. The sample lists about 2.4 million clones; roughly 93% were seen once. What was sequenced was naive CD4+ T cells from PBMCs. Subset in this sample: CD45RA+ positively selected. These receptors came from a man aged 18 to 30 in good health. Some clones in this sample may be carry-over from other donors' samples.

In the case of this clone: The sample carries other DNA sequences with the same CDR3. The rearrangement links TRBV9 to TRBJ1-1, with 7 bases identical to TRBD1. The ends lost 1 base at V and 0 bases at J; junction bases unmatched: 3. The CDR3 length is 15 residues. Per germline, CDR1 SGDLS and CDR2 YYNGEE. CDR3 sequence: CASSVRGGMNTEAFF. The CDR3 DNA reads TGTGCCAGCAGCGTACGAGGGGGCATGAACACTGAAGCTTTCTTT.

This clone occurred a few times. CDR3 loop: CASSQGNQPQHF. For the CDR3, the DNA is TGTGCCAGCAGTCAGGGCAATCAGCCCCAGCATTTT. The rearrangement links TRBV7-9 to TRBJ1-5; D not resolved. The V end lost 6 bases, the J end lost 2 bases, and 5 bases lay between the germline ends. The germline gives CDR1 SEHNR, CDR2 FQNEAQ (reference sequence). The CDR3 sequence is 12 residues long.

The chain couples TRBV2 to TRBJ1-4; no firm D call. Trimming stripped 5 bases from V and 8 bases from J, with 6 bases between. This CDR3 spans 11 amino acids. CDR1 is SNHLY and CDR2 is FYNNEI in the germline V gene. The CDR3 nucleotides are TGTGCCAGCAGTCTTTGGGAAAAACTGTTTTTT. It yields the protein CASSLWEKLFF.

V gene TRBV7-2 combines with J gene TRBJ1-1; tentative D call: TRBD1 (5 bases). Germline V CDR1 and CDR2: SGHTA, FQGNSA. The CDR3 runs 13 residues. Trimming shortened V by 5 bases and J by 5 bases, and 12 bases separated the two germline ends. In nucleotides, the CDR3 is TGTGCCAGCAGCCTGGGACCTCAGACTGAAGCTTTCTTT. It codes for CASSLGPQTEAFF. The whole variable domain, filled in from reference TRBV7-2 and TRBJ1-1, reads GAGVSQSPSNKVTEKGKDVELRCDPISGHTALYWYRQSLGQGLEFLIYFQGNSAPDKSGLPSDRFSAERTGGSVSTLTIQRTQQEDSAVYLCASSLGPQTEAFFGQGTRLTVV.

The chain joins TRBV5-1 to TRBJ1-2; 9 positions agree with TRBD1. V shed 2 bases and J 9 bases; nucleotides not matched to a gene: 5. Germline lookup yields CDR1 SGHRS and CDR2 YFSETQ. The CDR3 spans 13 residues. As DNA, the CDR3 is TGCGCCAGCAGCTTTCTGGGACAGGGAAGCTACACCTTC. Amino acid sequence: CASSFLGQGSYTF. The full variable domain, its missing parts supplied by reference TRBV5-1 and TRBJ1-2, is KAGVTQTPRYLIKTRGQQVTLSCSPISGHRSVSWYQQTPGQGLQFLFEYFSETQRNKGNFPGRFSGRQFSNSRSEMNVSTLELGDSALYLCASSFLGQGSYTFGSGTRLTVV.

The gene calls are TRBV7-8 and TRBJ1-4, with D unclear. Trimming took off 6 bases at V and 6 bases at J, with 11 bases between the two ends. In germline, CDR1 is SGHVS, CDR2 FQNEAQ. There are 13 residues in the CDR3. The CDR3 nucleotides are TGTGCCAGCAGAAATCGGGCGGATGAAAAACTGTTTTTT. This translates into CASRNRADEKLFF. The whole variable domain, filled in from reference TRBV7-8 and TRBJ1-4, reads GAGVSQSPRYKVAKRGQDVALRCDPISGHVSLFWYQQALGQGPEFLTYFQNEAQLDKSGLPSDRFFAERPEGSVSTLKIQRTQQEDSAVYLCASRNRADEKLFFGSGTQLSVL.

The chain employs TRBV5-4 and TRBJ2-5, with TRBD1 identical over 9 bases. The CDR3 extends over 14 amino acids. With V trimmed by 4 bases and J by 7 bases, 8 bases remained unmatched. CDR1 and CDR2 from the germline V gene are SGHNT and YYREEE (reference sequence). In nucleotides, the CDR3 is TGTGCCAGCAGCAAGCCGGGACAGGGAGGGACCCAGTACTTC. Protein: CASSKPGQGGTQYF.

The rearrangement uses TRBV6-1 and TRBJ2-2; the D is unclear. V was trimmed by 4 bases and J by 5 bases, leaving 14 bases between them. CDR1 and CDR2 (germline): MNHNS, SASEGT. The CDR3 has 15 residues. CDR3: CASSGWTAMTGELFF. The DNA for the CDR3 is TGTGCCAGCAGTGGGTGGACGGCCATGACCGGGGAGCTGTTTTTT.

This clone was seen a handful of times. CDR3 region: CAWSEDPMGIAYGYTF. The CDR3 DNA is TGTGCCTGGAGTGAGGACCCCATGGGGATAGCCTATGGCTACACCTTC. This sequence joins TRBV30 and TRBJ1-2; D is ambiguous. This CDR3 is 16 amino acids long. Trimming took off 1 base at V and 4 bases at J, with 19 bases between the two ends. Germline CDR1 reads GTSNPN; CDR2 reads SVGIG (reference sequence). The entire variable domain, with the rest obtained from reference TRBV30 and TRBJ1-2, is as follows: SQTIHQWPATLVQPVGSPLSLECTVEGTSNPNLYWYRQAAGRGLQLLFYSVGIGQISSEVPQNLSASRPQDRQFILSSKKLLLSDSGFYLCAWSEDPMGIAYGYTFGSGTRLTVV.